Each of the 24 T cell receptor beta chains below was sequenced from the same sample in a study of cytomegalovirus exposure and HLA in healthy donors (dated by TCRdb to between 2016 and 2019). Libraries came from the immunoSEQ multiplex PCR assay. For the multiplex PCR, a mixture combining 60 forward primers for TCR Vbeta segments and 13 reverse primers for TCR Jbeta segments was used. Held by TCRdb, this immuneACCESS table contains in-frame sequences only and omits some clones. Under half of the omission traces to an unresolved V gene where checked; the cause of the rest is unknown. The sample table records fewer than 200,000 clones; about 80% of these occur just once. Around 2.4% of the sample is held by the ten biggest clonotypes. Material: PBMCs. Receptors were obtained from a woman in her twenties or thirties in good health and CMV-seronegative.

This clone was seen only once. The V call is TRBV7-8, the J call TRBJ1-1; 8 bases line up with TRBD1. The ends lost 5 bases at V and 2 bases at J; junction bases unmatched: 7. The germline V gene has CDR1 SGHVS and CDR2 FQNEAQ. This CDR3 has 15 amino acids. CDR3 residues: CASSHGQGTNTEAFF. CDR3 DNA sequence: TGTGCCAGCAGCCACGGACAGGGCACTAACACTGAAGCTTTCTTT.

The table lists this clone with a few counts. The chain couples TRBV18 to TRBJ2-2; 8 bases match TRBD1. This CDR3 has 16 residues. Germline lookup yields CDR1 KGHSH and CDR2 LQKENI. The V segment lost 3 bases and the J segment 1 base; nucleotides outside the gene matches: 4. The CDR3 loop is CASSPLDRGNTGELFF. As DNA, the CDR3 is TGTGCCAGCTCACCTCTCGACAGGGGGAACACCGGGGAGCTGTTTTTT. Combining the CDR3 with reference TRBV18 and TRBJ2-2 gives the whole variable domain NAGVMQNPRHLVRRRGQEARLRCSPMKGHSHVYWYRQLPEEGLKFMVYLQKENIIDESGMPKERFSAEFPKEGPSILRIQQVVRGDSAAYFCASSPLDRGNTGELFFGEGSRLTVL.

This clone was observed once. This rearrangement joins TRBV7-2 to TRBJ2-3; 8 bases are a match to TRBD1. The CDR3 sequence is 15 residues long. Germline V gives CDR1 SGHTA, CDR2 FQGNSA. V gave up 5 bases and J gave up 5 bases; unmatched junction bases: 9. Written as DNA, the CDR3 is TGTGCCAGCAGCCAGACAGGGGCCACCCTAGATACGCAGTATTTT. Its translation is CASSQTGATLDTQYF.

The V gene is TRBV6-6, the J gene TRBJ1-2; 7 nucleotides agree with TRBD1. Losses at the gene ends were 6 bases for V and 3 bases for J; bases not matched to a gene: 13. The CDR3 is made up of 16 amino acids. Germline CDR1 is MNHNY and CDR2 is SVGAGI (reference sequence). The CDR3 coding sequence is TGTGCCAGCAGGGGGGCCAAACAGGGGACGGACTATGGCTACACCTTC. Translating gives CASRGAKQGTDYGYTF.

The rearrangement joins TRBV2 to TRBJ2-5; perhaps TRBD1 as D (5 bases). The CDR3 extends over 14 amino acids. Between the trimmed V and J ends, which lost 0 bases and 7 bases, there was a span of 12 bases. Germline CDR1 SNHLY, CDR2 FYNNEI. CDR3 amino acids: CASSEALQGGTQYF. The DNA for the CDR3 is TGTGCCAGCAGTGAAGCGCTTCAGGGTGGGACCCAGTACTTC. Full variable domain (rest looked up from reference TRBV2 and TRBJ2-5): EPEVTQTPSHQVTQMGQEVILRCVPISNHLYFYWYRQILGQKVEFLVSFYNNEISEKSEIFDDQFSVERPDGSNFTLKIRSTKLEDSAMYFCASSEALQGGTQYFGPGTRLLVL.

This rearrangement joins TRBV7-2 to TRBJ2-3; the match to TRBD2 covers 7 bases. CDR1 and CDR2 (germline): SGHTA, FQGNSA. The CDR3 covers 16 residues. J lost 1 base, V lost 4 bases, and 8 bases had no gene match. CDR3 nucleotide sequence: TGTGCCAGCAGCTCCCAAGCGGGGAGAGGCACAGATACGCAGTATTTT. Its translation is CASSSQAGRGTDTQYF. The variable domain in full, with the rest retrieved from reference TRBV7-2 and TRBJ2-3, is GAGVSQSPSNKVTEKGKDVELRCDPISGHTALYWYRQSLGQGLEFLIYFQGNSAPDKSGLPSDRFSAERTGGSVSTLTIQRTQQEDSAVYLCASSSQAGRGTDTQYFGPGTRLTVL.

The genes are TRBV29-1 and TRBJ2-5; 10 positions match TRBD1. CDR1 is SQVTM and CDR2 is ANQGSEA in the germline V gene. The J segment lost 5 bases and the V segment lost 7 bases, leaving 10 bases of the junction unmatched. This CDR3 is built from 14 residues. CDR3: CSADGTGEWETQYF. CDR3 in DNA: TGCAGCGCAGATGGGACAGGGGAGTGGGAGACCCAGTACTTC.

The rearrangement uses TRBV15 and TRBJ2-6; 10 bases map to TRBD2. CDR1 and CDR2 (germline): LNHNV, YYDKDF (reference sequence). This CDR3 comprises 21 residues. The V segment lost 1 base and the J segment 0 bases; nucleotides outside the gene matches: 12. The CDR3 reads CATSRAALLAGDHSGANVLTF. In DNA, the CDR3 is TGTGCCACCAGCAGAGCCGCCTTGCTAGCGGGGGACCACTCTGGGGCCAACGTCCTGACTTTC.

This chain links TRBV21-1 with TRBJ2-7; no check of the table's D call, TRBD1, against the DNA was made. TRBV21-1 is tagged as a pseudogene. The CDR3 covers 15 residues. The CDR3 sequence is CASTARGRDSYEQYF. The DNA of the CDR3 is TGTGCCAGCACCGCCAGGGGGCGCGACTCCTACGAGCAGTACTTC.

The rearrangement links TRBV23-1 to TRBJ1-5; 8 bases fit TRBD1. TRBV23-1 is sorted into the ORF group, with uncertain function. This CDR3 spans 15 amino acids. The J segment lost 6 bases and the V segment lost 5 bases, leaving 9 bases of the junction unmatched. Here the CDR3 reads CASSLSGGFFQPQHF. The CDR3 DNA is TGCGCCAGCAGTTTGTCAGGGGGCTTTTTTCAGCCCCAGCATTTT.

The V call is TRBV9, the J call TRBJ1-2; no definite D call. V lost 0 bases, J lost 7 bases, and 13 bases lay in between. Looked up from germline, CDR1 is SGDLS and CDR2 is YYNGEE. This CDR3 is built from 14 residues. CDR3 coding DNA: TGTGCCAGCAGCGTAGCTGTCGGGGTTTGTGGCTACACCTTC. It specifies CASSVAVGVCGYTF.

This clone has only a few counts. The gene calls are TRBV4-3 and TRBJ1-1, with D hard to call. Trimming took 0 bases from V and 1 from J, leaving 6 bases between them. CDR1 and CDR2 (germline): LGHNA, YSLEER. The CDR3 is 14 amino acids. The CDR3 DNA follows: TGCGCCAGCAGCCAAGAATTGAGGAACACTGAAGCTTTCTTT. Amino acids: CASSQELRNTEAFF.

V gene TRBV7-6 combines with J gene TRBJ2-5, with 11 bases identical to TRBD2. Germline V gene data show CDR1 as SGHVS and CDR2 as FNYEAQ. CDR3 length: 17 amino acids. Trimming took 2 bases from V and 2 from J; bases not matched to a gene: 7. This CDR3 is CASSLRLAGGFQETQYF. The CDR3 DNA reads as TGTGCCAGCAGCTTAAGGCTAGCGGGAGGTTTTCAAGAGACCCAGTACTTC.

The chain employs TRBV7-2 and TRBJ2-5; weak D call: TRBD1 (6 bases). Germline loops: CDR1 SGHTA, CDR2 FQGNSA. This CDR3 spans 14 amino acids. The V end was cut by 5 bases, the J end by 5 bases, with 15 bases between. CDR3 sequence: CASSQQGAWETQYF. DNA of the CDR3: TGTGCCAGCAGCCAACAGGGTGCGTGGGAGACCCAGTACTTC.

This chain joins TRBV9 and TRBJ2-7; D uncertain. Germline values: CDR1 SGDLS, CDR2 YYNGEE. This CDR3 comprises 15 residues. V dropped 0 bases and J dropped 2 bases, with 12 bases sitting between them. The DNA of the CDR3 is TGTGCCAGCAGCGTAGCATATGGCGGCCCCTACGAGCAGTACTTC. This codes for CASSVAYGGPYEQYF.

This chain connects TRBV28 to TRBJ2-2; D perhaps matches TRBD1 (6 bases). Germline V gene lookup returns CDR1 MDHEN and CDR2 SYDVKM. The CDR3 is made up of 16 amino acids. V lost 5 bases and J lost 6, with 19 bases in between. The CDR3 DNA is TGTGCCAGCAGTAACGCCGGGACAATGGAGGCCGGGGAGCTGTTTTTT. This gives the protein CASSNAGTMEAGELFF.

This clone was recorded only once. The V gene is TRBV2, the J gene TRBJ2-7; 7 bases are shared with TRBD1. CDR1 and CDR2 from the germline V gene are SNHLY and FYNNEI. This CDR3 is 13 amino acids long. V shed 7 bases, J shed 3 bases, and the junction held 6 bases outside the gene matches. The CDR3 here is CASTLGTDYEQYF. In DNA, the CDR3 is TGTGCCAGCACCCTGGGGACAGACTACGAGCAGTACTTC.

Here the CDR3 reads CASSPDRVNTEAFF. Here the CDR3 DNA reads TGTGCCAGTAGTCCAGACAGGGTGAACACTGAAGCTTTCTTT. This chain links TRBV19 with TRBJ1-1; 7 nucleotides align to TRBD1. J gave up 0 bases and V 5 bases, and 3 bases lay outside the gene matches. Germline CDR1 and CDR2: LNHDA and SQIVND (reference sequence). This CDR3 spans 14 amino acids. Drawing the rest from reference TRBV19 and TRBJ1-1, the complete variable domain is DGGITQSPKYLFRKEGQNVTLSCEQNLNHDAMYWYRQDPGQGLRLIYYSQIVNDFQKGDIAEGYSVSREKKESFPLTVTSAQKNPTAFYLCASSPDRVNTEAFFGQGTRLTVV.

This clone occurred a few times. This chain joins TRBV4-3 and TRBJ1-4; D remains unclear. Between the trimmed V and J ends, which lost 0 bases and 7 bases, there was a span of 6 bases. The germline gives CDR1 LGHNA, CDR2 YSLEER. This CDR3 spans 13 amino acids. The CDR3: CASSQDGGEKLFF. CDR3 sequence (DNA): TGCGCCAGCAGCCAAGACGGAGGTGAAAAACTGTTTTTT.

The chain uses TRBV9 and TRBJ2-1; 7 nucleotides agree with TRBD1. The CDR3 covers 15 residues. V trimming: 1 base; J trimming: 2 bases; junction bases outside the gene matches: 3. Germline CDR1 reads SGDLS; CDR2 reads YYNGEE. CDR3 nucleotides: TGTGCCAGCAGCGTAAAAGGGGGCGCCTACAATGAGCAGTTCTTC. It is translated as CASSVKGGAYNEQFF.

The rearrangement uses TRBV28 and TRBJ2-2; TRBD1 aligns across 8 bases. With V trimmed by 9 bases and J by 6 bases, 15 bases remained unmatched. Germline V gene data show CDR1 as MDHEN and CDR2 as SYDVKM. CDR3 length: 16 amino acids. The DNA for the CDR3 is TGTGCCAGTAGTGAACCAGGGACAGGAGTTGCCGGGGAGCTGTTTTTT. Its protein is CASSEPGTGVAGELFF.

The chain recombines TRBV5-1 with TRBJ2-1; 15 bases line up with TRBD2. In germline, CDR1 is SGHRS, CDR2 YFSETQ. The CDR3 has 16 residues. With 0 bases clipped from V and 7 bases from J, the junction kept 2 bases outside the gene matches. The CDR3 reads CASSLAGLAGGNEQFF. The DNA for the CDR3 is TGCGCCAGCAGCTTGGCCGGACTAGCGGGAGGGAATGAGCAGTTCTTC.

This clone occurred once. Written as DNA, the CDR3 is TGTGCCATCAGTAAAACAGGGGACTCTGGAAACACCATATATTTT. Translation: CAISKTGDSGNTIYF. This chain connects TRBV10-3 to TRBJ1-3; TRBD1 matches 7 bases. Germline assignment: CDR1 ENHRY and CDR2 SYGVKD. There are 15 residues in the CDR3. The V segment lost 5 bases and the J segment 0 bases; nucleotides outside the gene matches: 4.

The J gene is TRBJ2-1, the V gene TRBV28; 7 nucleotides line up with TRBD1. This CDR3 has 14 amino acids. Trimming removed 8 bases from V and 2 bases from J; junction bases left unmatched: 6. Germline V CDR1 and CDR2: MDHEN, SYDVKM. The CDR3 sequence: CASERTGPYNEQFF. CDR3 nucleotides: TGTGCCAGCGAGCGGACAGGACCCTACAATGAGCAGTTCTTC.